This T cell receptor beta chain stems from a study of OX40 agonist ivuxolimab in advanced cancers. Produced via immunoSEQ multiplex PCR; TCRdb's table is partial and in-frame only. There are about 82,000 clones in the sample; around nine tenths occur only once, and 0.55% to 0.65% lies in the top ten. V trimming: 3 bases; J trimming: 3 bases; junction bases outside the gene matches: 5. This CDR3 contains 16 residues. Per germline, CDR1 SGHVS and CDR2 FQNEAQ. The source of this sequence is an adult with an advanced solid tumor such as melanoma, head and neck, liver or kidney cancer. V and J are TRBV7-8 and TRBJ2-5, with 12 bases lining up with TRBD2. The sequences come from CD4+ or CD8+ T cells sorted from blood, collected in a trial of the OX40 agonist ivuxolimab. DNA of the CDR3: TGTGCCAGCAGCTTGGGGGGACTAGCGGGCGAAGAGACCCAGTACTTC. This translates into CASSLGGLAGEETQYF.